This entry lists 21 T cell receptor beta chains sequenced from one sample in a study of T cells after yellow fever vaccination. TCRdb independently ran MiXCR on the 5' RACE reads; one entry per CDR3 protein. The table has 200,000 to 300,000 distinct CDR3 sequences, around 3.5% seen once. The sequencing here drew on PBMCs, taken 15 days after the yellow fever booster vaccination. The receptors originated from a man between 18 and 35 years old who received the YFV17D yellow fever vaccine.

The chain uses TRBV5-4 and TRBJ1-2, with D perhaps TRBD1 (5 bases). V was clipped by 7 bases and J by 4 bases, with 20 bases between them. The length of the CDR3 is 15 residues. Germline V gives CDR1 SGHNT, CDR2 YYREEE (reference sequence). In DNA form, the CDR3 reads TGTGCCAGCGGATCTGGGGGTGTGCTCCCCTATGGCTACACCTTC. Protein product: CASGSGGVLPYGYTF.

The chain is built from TRBV28 and TRBJ2-7; D might be TRBD1 (6 bases). The CDR3 has 12 amino acids. Germline CDR1 MDHEN, CDR2 SYDVKM. The germline V and J ends were trimmed by 6 bases and 2 bases, with 8 bases remaining between them. The CDR3 sequence is CASSRTAYEQYV. Here the CDR3 DNA reads TGTGCCAGCAGCCGGACAGCCTACGAGCAGTACGTC.

This clonotype was counted at least ten times. V gene TRBV7-2 combines with J gene TRBJ2-1; TRBD2 agrees at 13 bases. Germline V gives CDR1 SGHTA, CDR2 FQGNSA. CDR3 size: 15 residues. After removal of 4 bases from V and 5 bases from J, the junction contained 2 bases not matched to a gene. The CDR3 reads CASSWGLAGNNEQFF. CDR3 sequence (DNA): TGTGCCAGCAGCTGGGGACTAGCGGGGAACAATGAGCAGTTCTTC.

This clonotype was seen at least ten times. This chain uses TRBV3-1 with TRBJ1-5, with D possibly matching TRBD1 (6 bases). V lost 4 bases, J lost 6 bases, and 13 bases lay in between. Germline V lookup: CDR1 LGHDT, CDR2 YNNKEL (reference sequence). The CDR3 covers 14 residues. The CDR3 nucleotides read TGTGCCAGCAGCCCGGGACATACTTCTCAGCCCCAGCATTTT. It is translated as CASSPGHTSQPQHF.

The sample holds many counts of this clonotype. This chain links TRBV4-3 with TRBJ2-5, with D hard to call. The germline V and J ends were trimmed by 0 bases and 4 bases, with 15 bases remaining between them. CDR1 is LGHNA and CDR2 is YSLEER in the germline V gene. The CDR3 spans 16 residues. CDR3 residues: CASSQDRAWGTETQYF. Written as DNA, the CDR3 is TGCGCCAGCAGCCAAGATCGGGCATGGGGAACAGAGACCCAGTACTTC.

In its sample, this clonotype was seen many times. V gene TRBV12-3 or TRBV12-4 combines with J gene TRBJ1-2; D not certain. With 8 bases removed from V and 5 bases from J, the gap between germline ends came to 15 bases. This CDR3 has 13 amino acids. The CDR3 loop is CASVKRTGYGYTF. The CDR3 DNA is TGTGCCAGCGTTAAACGGACCGGGTATGGCTACACCTTC.

This clonotype has a count of ten or more. The chain carries TRBV5-6 and TRBJ1-3; D gene ambiguous. The V end lost 0 bases, the J end lost 0 bases, and 4 bases lay between the germline ends. CDR3 length: 14 amino acids. Germline V gene lookup returns CDR1 SGHDT and CDR2 YYEEEE. CDR3 amino acids: CASSLESSGNTIYF. CDR3 nucleotides: TGTGCCAGCAGCTTGGAGAGCTCTGGAAACACCATATATTTT.

The table lists this clonotype with many counts. The chain combines TRBV4-3 with TRBJ2-7; 10 bases are a match to TRBD1. This CDR3 has 15 residues. With 1 base clipped from V and 6 bases from J, the junction kept 6 bases outside the gene matches. Looked up from germline, CDR1 is LGHNA and CDR2 is YSLEER. The CDR3: CASSQAGTGESEQYF. The CDR3 DNA follows: TGCGCCAGCAGCCAAGCCGGGACAGGGGAATCCGAGCAGTACTTC.

Many counts were recorded for this clonotype. J is TRBJ1-1 and V is TRBV7-9; D unresolved. CDR1 and CDR2 (germline): SEHNR, FQNEAQ (reference sequence). The CDR3 extends over 13 amino acids. V dropped 5 bases and J dropped 1 base, with 8 bases sitting between them. The CDR3: CASSMDGNTEAFF. In DNA, the CDR3 is TGTGCCAGCAGCATGGACGGGAACACTGAAGCTTTCTTT.

This clonotype has a count of ten or more. This chain uses TRBV20-1 with TRBJ2-3; no reliable D call. CDR3 size: 16 residues. CDR1 is DFQATT, CDR2 SNEGSKA, per germline (reference sequence). V was cut by 1 base and J by 0 bases, with 14 bases left in between. The CDR3: CSARAETRNSTDTQYF. DNA for the CDR3: TGCAGTGCTAGAGCCGAGACACGAAATAGCACAGATACGCAGTATTTT.

As concerns this clonotype: It may be a read error: a sequence one base away is much more abundant. This rearrangement joins TRBV4-3 to TRBJ1-4; 10 bases fit TRBD1. Germline CDR1 reads LGHNA; CDR2 reads YSLEER. The CDR3 loop spans 18 amino acids. CDR3 DNA: TGCGCCAGCAGCCGGGAGGGACAGGGGAATGCTTTTAATGAAAAACTGATTTTT. Encoded protein: CASSREGQGNAFNEKLIF.

Many counts were recorded for this clonotype. V is TRBV5-6 and J is TRBJ2-3; D ambiguous. CDR3 length equals 12 residues. The V gene lost 1 base and the J gene lost 5 bases, with 5 bases spanning the gap. Germline V lookup: CDR1 SGHDT, CDR2 YYEEEE. The CDR3 DNA sequence: TGTGCCAGCAGCTTGCAGGTAGATACGCAGTATTTT. Amino acid sequence: CASSLQVDTQYF.

Ten or more counts support this clonotype. The chain recombines TRBV20-1 with TRBJ1-2, with TRBD1 as a possible D gene (5 bases). Per germline, CDR1 DFQATT and CDR2 SNEGSKA (reference sequence). CDR3 length: 15 residues. The V end lost 0 bases, the J end lost 2 bases, and 13 bases lay between the germline ends. CDR3 DNA: TGCAGTGCTAGAGAGGCGTTGGCAGGGAACTATGGCTACACCTTC. This translates into CSAREALAGNYGYTF.

The chain carries TRBV5-8 and TRBJ1-4; no definite D call. CDR1 and CDR2 (germline): SGHTS, YDEGEE. V was trimmed by 4 bases and J by 4 bases, leaving 17 bases between them. The CDR3 runs to 16 residues. The CDR3, as DNA: TGTGCCAGCAGCCCCCTCAACGGGATAAATAATGAAAAACTGTTTTTT. Translating gives CASSPLNGINNEKLFF. Full variable domain (rest looked up from reference TRBV5-8 and TRBJ1-4): EAGVTQSPTHLIKTRGQQATLRCSPISGHTSVYWYQQALGLGLQFLLWYDEGEERNRGNFPPRFSGRQFPNYSSELNVNALELEDSALYLCASSPLNGINNEKLFFGSGTQLSVL.

This clonotype was recorded many times. The rearrangement joins TRBV11-2 to TRBJ1-6; D gene uncertain. The CDR3 covers 13 residues. Trimming removed 4 bases from V and 7 bases from J, with 8 bases in between. Germline assignment: CDR1 SGHAT and CDR2 FQNNGV. For the CDR3, the DNA is TGTGCCAGCAGCTCTACAGAGAATTCACCCCTCCACTTT. Translated: CASSSTENSPLHF.

This clonotype was recorded at least ten times. CDR3 in amino acids: CASSLWDSYEQYF. The CDR3 bases are TGTGCCAGCAGCTTGTGGGACAGCTACGAGCAGTACTTC. The genes are TRBV5-6 and TRBJ2-7, with TRBD1 matching over 7 bases. CDR1 and CDR2 (germline): SGHDT, YYEEEE. CDR3 length equals 13 residues. Losses at the gene ends were 1 base for V and 3 bases for J; bases not matched to a gene: 1.

In its sample, this clonotype was seen many times. The J gene is TRBJ2-5, the V gene TRBV10-3; TRBD1 might be the D (5 bases). V was clipped by 6 bases and J by 7 bases, with 15 bases between them. CDR1 and CDR2 from the germline V gene are ENHRY and SYGVKD. CDR3 length equals 13 residues. CDR3 protein: CAISSEIQGTQYF. The CDR3 DNA is TGTGCCATCAGCTCCGAGATTCAGGGGACCCAGTACTTC.

This clonotype was counted a few times. The V call is TRBV7-6, the J call TRBJ1-1; the D gene is possibly TRBD1 (5 bases). CDR1 is SGHVS, CDR2 FNYEAQ, per germline. Trimming took off 1 base at V and 8 bases at J, with 20 bases between the two ends. The CDR3 sequence is 16 residues long. CDR3 sequence reads: CASSLDPGASYREAFF. CDR3 sequence (DNA): TGTGCCAGCAGCTTAGACCCCGGGGCAAGTTACAGGGAAGCTTTCTTT.

This sequence joins TRBV7-2 and TRBJ1-3; no firm D call. The CDR3 has 14 residues. Trimming removed 1 base from V and 9 bases from J, with 13 bases in between. Germline CDR1 reads SGHTA; CDR2 reads FQGNSA. CDR3 in amino acids: CASSLERVTGTIYF. The CDR3 DNA follows: TGTGCCAGCAGCTTAGAGCGGGTCACTGGCACCATATATTTT. Looking up the rest from reference TRBV7-2 and TRBJ1-3 gives the full variable domain: GAGVSQSPSNKVTEKGKDVELRCDPISGHTALYWYRQSLGQGLEFLIYFQGNSAPDKSGLPSDRFSAERTGGSVSTLTIQRTQQEDSAVYLCASSLERVTGTIYFGEGSWLTVV.

A word on this clonotype: It may be a read error: a sequence one base away is much more abundant. DNA of the CDR3: TGTGCCAGCAGGGGACAGGGGAACAATCAGCCCCAGCATTTT. This codes for CASRGQGNNQPQHF. The V gene is TRBV12-3 or TRBV12-4, the J gene TRBJ1-5; TRBD1 matches at 10 bases. The CDR3 has 14 amino acids. Trimming at V came to 6 bases and at J to 3 bases, leaving 2 bases not matched to a gene.

Many counts were recorded for this clonotype. The rearrangement uses TRBV20-1 and TRBJ2-3; D not resolved. The CDR3 has 15 residues. Germline V gives CDR1 DFQATT, CDR2 SNEGSKA (reference sequence). V lost 3 bases, J lost 5 bases, and 18 bases lay in between. CDR3 sequence reads: CSARVPPGPGDTQYF. The CDR3 nucleotides read TGCAGTGCTAGGGTGCCGCCAGGACCCGGAGATACGCAGTATTTT.